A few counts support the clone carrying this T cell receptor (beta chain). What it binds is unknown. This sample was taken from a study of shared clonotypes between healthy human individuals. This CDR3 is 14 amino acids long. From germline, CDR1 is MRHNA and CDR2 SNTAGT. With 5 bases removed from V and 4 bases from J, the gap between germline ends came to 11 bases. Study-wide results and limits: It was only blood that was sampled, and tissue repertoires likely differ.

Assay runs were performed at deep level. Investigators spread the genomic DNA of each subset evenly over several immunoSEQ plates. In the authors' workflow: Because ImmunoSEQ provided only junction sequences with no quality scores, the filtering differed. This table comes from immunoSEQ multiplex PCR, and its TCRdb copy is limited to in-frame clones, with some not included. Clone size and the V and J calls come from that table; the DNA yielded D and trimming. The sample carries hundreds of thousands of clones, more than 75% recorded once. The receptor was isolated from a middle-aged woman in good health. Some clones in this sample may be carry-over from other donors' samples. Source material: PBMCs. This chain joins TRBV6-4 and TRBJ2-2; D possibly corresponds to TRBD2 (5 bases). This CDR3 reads CASSSASTTGELFF. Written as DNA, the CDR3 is TGTGCCAGCAGTAGTGCTAGCACCACCGGGGAGCTGTTTTTT.